The 6 T cell receptor beta chains given below trace back to one sample, sequenced in a study of CD8+ T cells in alopecia areata. Isolated RNA was reverse transcribed into cDNA used as the sequencing template. TCRdb's table, derived via immunoSEQ multiplex PCR, lists solely in-frame clones and lacks some. The sample has approximately 280,000 clones; roughly 64% are singletons. Specified treatment: oral pan-JAK inhibitor, 5-10 mg twice daily. This material consisted of CD4+ T cells sorted from blood, taken at week 24, from a patient treated with tofacitinib. Every receptor here comes from a human donor with alopecia areata.

CDR3 bases: TGTGCCGCGGGGCGCAATGAAAAACTGTTTTTT. Its translation is CAAGRNEKLFF. The chain recombines TRBV6-5 with TRBJ1-4; D may be TRBD1 (5 bases). CDR1 is MNHEY and CDR2 is SVGAGI in the germline V gene. This CDR3 contains 11 residues. Trimming pared 11 bases from V and 5 bases from J, leaving 9 bases between.

This chain links TRBV28 with TRBJ1-5; D is unresolved. In germline, CDR1 is MDHEN, CDR2 SYDVKM. This CDR3 comprises 13 residues. V was clipped by 2 bases and J by 10 bases, with 12 bases between them. As DNA, the CDR3 is TGTGCCAGCAGTTTACTCGTGTTCAATCCCCAGCATTTT. This gives the protein CASSLLVFNPQHF.

This clone was recorded a few times. The chain couples TRBV30 to TRBJ1-2, with 8 nucleotides matching TRBD1. CDR1 and CDR2 (germline): GTSNPN, SVGIG (reference sequence). The junction had 15 bases not matched to a gene; V was cut back by 2 bases and J by 7 bases. This CDR3 has 16 residues. CDR3 amino acids: CAWSLWISGQGGGYTF. Written as DNA, the CDR3 is TGTGCCTGGAGTCTTTGGATCAGCGGACAGGGAGGTGGCTACACCTTC. Based on the CDR3 plus reference TRBV30 and TRBJ1-2, the full variable domain is SQTIHQWPATLVQPVGSPLSLECTVEGTSNPNLYWYRQAAGRGLQLLFYSVGIGQISSEVPQNLSASRPQDRQFILSSKKLLLSDSGFYLCAWSLWISGQGGGYTFGSGTRLTVV.

The chain employs TRBV28 and TRBJ2-6; D is possibly TRBD2 (5 bases). V was trimmed by 1 base and J by 2 bases, leaving 9 bases between them. CDR1 MDHEN and CDR2 SYDVKM come from the germline V gene. The CDR3 runs to 16 residues. CDR3 bases: TGTGCCAGCAGTTTATCTCGGGGAACTGGGGCCAACGTCCTGACTTTC. This gives the protein CASSLSRGTGANVLTF.

V is TRBV23-1 and J is TRBJ2-1; no firm D call. TRBV23-1 is known as an ORF, though its function is uncertain. The ends were cut back, 4 bases at V and 8 bases at J, with 18 bases in the middle. The CDR3 is made up of 15 amino acids. The CDR3 coding sequence is TGCGCCAGCAGTCGTGGCGGATACCCGTCCTATGAGCAGTTCTTC. It yields the protein CASSRGGYPSYEQFF.

This rearrangement joins TRBV5-1 to TRBJ2-6; D possibly uses TRBD1 or TRBD2 (5 bases each). V was cut by 4 bases and J by 0 bases, with 14 bases left in between. Germline loops: CDR1 SGHRS, CDR2 YFSETQ. This CDR3 is built from 17 residues. The CDR3 spells CASSGGPSSSGANVLTF. CDR3 coding DNA: TGCGCCAGCAGCGGGGGACCGTCAAGCTCTGGGGCCAACGTCCTGACTTTC.